Listed below are T cell receptor beta chains from one sample, sequenced in a study of cytomegalovirus exposure and HLA in healthy donors. Clones were sequenced by immunoSEQ multiplex PCR, and TCRdb holds only the in-frame ones, with some missing. Here the sample spans over 100,000 clones, 76% being singletons. Material: PBMCs. These receptors were obtained from a woman aged 18 to 35 in good health and CMV-seropositive. CDR3s include the opening cysteine and the closing phenylalanine or tryptophan. D genes are given only for firm matches. Rows may omit the clone size; those that give it use once, few, many or a size class.

.	TRBV2	.	TRBJ1-1	CASSDPSETGLLRNTEAFF	TGTGCCAGCAGTGACCCCTCAGAAACAGGGTTACTGCGGAACACTGAAGCTTTCTTT
few	TRBV19	.	TRBJ1-1	CASSGNRENPEAFF	TGTGCCAGTAGTGGAAACAGGGAGAATCCTGAAGCTTTCTTT
.	TRBV7-2	.	TRBJ2-2	CASIPQRLNTGELFF	TGTGCCAGCATTCCCCAAAGACTGAACACCGGGGAGCTGTTTTTT
.	TRBV19	TRBD2	TRBJ2-7	CASSMLAGGTNEQYF	TGTGCCAGTAGTATGTTAGCGGGAGGGACCAACGAGCAGTACTTC
.	TRBV13	.	TRBJ1-1	CASSERRMGANTEAFF	TGTGCCAGCAGCGAGAGACGGATGGGGGCGAACACTGAAGCTTTCTTT
few	TRBV5-1	.	TRBJ2-1	CASSPYRDNEQFF	TGCGCCAGCAGCCCCTACCGCGACAATGAGCAGTTCTTC
.	TRBV25-1	TRBD2	TRBJ2-1	CASSETSLAGVEQFF	TGTGCCAGCAGTGAAACCAGTCTAGCGGGAGTTGAGCAGTTCTTC
few	TRBV7-8	TRBD2	TRBJ2-1	CASSLFVLAAHNEQFF	TGTGCCAGCAGCTTATTCGTACTAGCGGCCCACAATGAGCAGTTCTTC
few	TRBV6-6	TRBD2	TRBJ2-5	CASSLAGIQATQYF	TGTGCCAGCAGTTTAGCGGGAATCCAGGCGACCCAGTACTTC
.	TRBV18	TRBD1	TRBJ1-5	CASSPGQGAINQPQHF	TGTGCCAGCTCACCGGGACAGGGGGCCATCAATCAGCCCCAGCATTTT
.	TRBV28	TRBD2	TRBJ2-3	CASRPTSGRALGTDTQYF	TGTGCCAGCAGACCGACTAGCGGGAGGGCCCTTGGCACAGATACGCAGTATTTT
few	TRBV7-9	.	TRBJ1-2	CASSPNVPGRGNYGYTF	TGTGCCAGCAGCCCGAACGTACCAGGCCGGGGAAACTATGGCTACACCTTC
.	TRBV5-4	.	TRBJ1-4	CASSFDRSQEWEKLFF	TGTGCCAGCAGCTTTGACAGGTCACAAGAGTGGGAAAAACTGTTTTTT
.	TRBV5-4	TRBD2	TRBJ2-1	CASSLASSGTTLGEQFF	TGTGCCAGCAGCTTGGCCTCTAGCGGGACGACCTTGGGTGAGCAGTTCTTC
.	TRBV10-1	.	TRBJ1-2	CASRGDTHYGYTF	TGCGCCAGCAGGGGGGACACGCACTATGGCTACACCTTC
.	TRBV29-1	TRBD1	TRBJ2-7	CSVASDRAYEQYF	TGCAGCGTTGCCTCGGACAGGGCCTACGAGCAGTACTTC
.	TRBV6-5	.	TRBJ2-1	CASSYFSLSSYNEQFF	TGTGCCAGCAGTTACTTCTCACTAAGCTCCTACAATGAGCAGTTCTTC
once	TRBV6-6	.	TRBJ1-3	CASSPLGNTIYF	TGTGCCAGCAGTCCCCTCGGAAACACCATATATTTT